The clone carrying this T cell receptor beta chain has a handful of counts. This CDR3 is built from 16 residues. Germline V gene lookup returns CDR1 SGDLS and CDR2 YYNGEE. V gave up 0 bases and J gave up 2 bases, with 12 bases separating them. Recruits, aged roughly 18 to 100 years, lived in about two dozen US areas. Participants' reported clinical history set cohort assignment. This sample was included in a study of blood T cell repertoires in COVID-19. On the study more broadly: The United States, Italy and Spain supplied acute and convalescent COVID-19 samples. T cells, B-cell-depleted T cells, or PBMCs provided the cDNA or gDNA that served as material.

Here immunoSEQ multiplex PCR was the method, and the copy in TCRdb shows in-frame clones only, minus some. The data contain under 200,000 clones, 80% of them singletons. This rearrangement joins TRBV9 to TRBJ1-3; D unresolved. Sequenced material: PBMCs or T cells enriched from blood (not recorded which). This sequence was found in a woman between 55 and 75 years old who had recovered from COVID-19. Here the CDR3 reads CASSVGVFGTGNTIYF. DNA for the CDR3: TGTGCCAGCAGCGTAGGGGTTTTCGGGACTGGAAACACCATATATTTT.